These T cell receptor beta chains were read from a single sample in a study of shared T cell receptors in the human thymus. Sequenced by immunoSEQ multiplex PCR; TCRdb stores in-frame clones only, minus some. The sample shows hundreds of thousands of clones, about 89% of them seen only once. The data also belong to a second study, concerning human thymus T cells.

The sequenced sample was thymocytes. Receptors were obtained from a boy under two years old with a congenital heart defect. CDR3s include the opening cysteine and the closing phenylalanine or tryptophan. The D gene is left open where the match is weak. Clone size is shown for a subset of rows, as once, few, many or a class of expanded clone.

cdr3_nt: TGTGCCAGAAGCCATAGGGACAGGGTGGGGTACGAGCAGTACTTC; cdr3_aa: CARSHRDRVGYEQYF; v_call: TRBV5-3; j_call: TRBJ2-7; d_call: TRBD1; clone_size: .
cdr3_nt: TGTGCCAGTAGTAAGGGGCCTTTTGGCTACACCTTC; cdr3_aa: CASSKGPFGYTF; v_call: TRBV19; j_call: TRBJ1-2; d_call: .; clone_size: .
cdr3_nt: TGTGCCAGCAGCGTAGCTAACGGTGAGCAGTTCTTC; cdr3_aa: CASSVANGEQFF; v_call: TRBV9; j_call: TRBJ2-1; d_call: .; clone_size: .
cdr3_nt: TGTGCCAGCAGCTTAGGTGGCACTATGAATGAAAAACTGTTTTTT; cdr3_aa: CASSLGGTMNEKLFF; v_call: TRBV7-9; j_call: TRBJ1-4; d_call: .; clone_size: once
cdr3_nt: TGTGCCAGCAGCTTGATCGGGAGGGCCGAGGAAGAGCAGTACTTC; cdr3_aa: CASSLIGRAEEEQYF; v_call: TRBV5-4; j_call: TRBJ2-7; d_call: TRBD2; clone_size: .
cdr3_nt: TGTGCCAGCAGCTCAACTCATAACCCCACCAATGAGCAGTTCTTC; cdr3_aa: CASSSTHNPTNEQFF; v_call: TRBV13; j_call: TRBJ2-1; d_call: .; clone_size: .
cdr3_nt: TGTGCCAGCAGCTTTCGTTCACAGTCCTCCTACGAGCAGTACTTC; cdr3_aa: CASSFRSQSSYEQYF; v_call: TRBV5-6; j_call: TRBJ2-7; d_call: .; clone_size: .
cdr3_nt: TGTGCCAGTAGTATTCGGGGTGGGACAGGGACGTACGAGCAGTACTTC; cdr3_aa: CASSIRGGTGTYEQYF; v_call: TRBV19; j_call: TRBJ2-7; d_call: TRBD1; clone_size: .
cdr3_nt: TGCAGCGCTCGACAGGCTAATAATGAAAAACTGTTTTTT; cdr3_aa: CSARQANNEKLFF; v_call: TRBV29-1; j_call: TRBJ1-4; d_call: .; clone_size: once
cdr3_nt: TGTGCCAGCAGCTTGGTACTGGAGGAACTCCAAGAGACCCAGTACTTC; cdr3_aa: CASSLVLEELQETQYF; v_call: TRBV5-4; j_call: TRBJ2-5; d_call: .; clone_size: .
cdr3_nt: TGTGCCAGCAGCCCAGTGCACGCCAGCTCCTACAATGAGCAGTTCTTC; cdr3_aa: CASSPVHASSYNEQFF; v_call: TRBV28; j_call: TRBJ2-1; d_call: .; clone_size: .
cdr3_nt: TGTGCCAGTGCGAGGAACAGGGCGAGGAACGAGCAGTACTTC; cdr3_aa: CASARNRARNEQYF; v_call: TRBV19; j_call: TRBJ2-7; d_call: .; clone_size: .
cdr3_nt: TGTGCCAGCAGCGCGACCGGGAACTACAATGAGCAGTTCTTC; cdr3_aa: CASSATGNYNEQFF; v_call: TRBV11-3; j_call: TRBJ2-1; d_call: .; clone_size: once
cdr3_nt: TGCGCCAGCCGATGCGGGGAGTTGGGTTGCACAGATACGCAGTATTTT; cdr3_aa: CASRCGELGCTDTQYF; v_call: TRBV5-1; j_call: TRBJ2-3; d_call: .; clone_size: .
cdr3_nt: TGTGCCAGCAGCTTGTCTTCCGGGACAAACCTTGGCTACACCTTC; cdr3_aa: CASSLSSGTNLGYTF; v_call: TRBV5-6; j_call: TRBJ1-2; d_call: .; clone_size: once
cdr3_nt: .; cdr3_aa: CASRQGETQYFGPGKDRETQYF; v_call: TRBV5-1; j_call: TRBJ2-5; d_call: .; clone_size: .
cdr3_nt: TGTGCCAGCAGCTACCCACAGGGCGCAACCCTTCTTGGCGAGCAGTACTTC; cdr3_aa: CASSYPQGATLLGEQYF; v_call: TRBV7-9; j_call: TRBJ2-7; d_call: .; clone_size: once
cdr3_nt: TGTGCCAGCAGCCCACAGGCGCCGAACACCGGGGAGCTGTTTTTT; cdr3_aa: CASSPQAPNTGELFF; v_call: TRBV14; j_call: TRBJ2-2; d_call: .; clone_size: .
cdr3_nt: TGTGCCAGCAGCCCACCCCTGACTAGCGGGAGGCCGAACACAGATACGCAGTATTTT; cdr3_aa: CASSPPLTSGRPNTDTQYF; v_call: TRBV11-2; j_call: TRBJ2-3; d_call: TRBD2; clone_size: once
cdr3_nt: TGTGCCAGCAGCTGCCCTCCCCTATTACAGGGCGTGGAGACCCAGTACTTC; cdr3_aa: CASSCPPLLQGVETQYF; v_call: TRBV28; j_call: TRBJ2-5; d_call: .; clone_size: .
cdr3_nt: TGCGCCAGCAGCTTGTATCAAAGGACAGGGGGCACGGTGATGCACACTGAAGCTTTCTTT; cdr3_aa: CASSLYQRTGGTVMHTEAFF; v_call: TRBV5-1; j_call: TRBJ1-1; d_call: TRBD1; clone_size: .
cdr3_nt: TGTGCCAGCAGTTCCCGGACAGGCCGCGAAGCCTACGAGCAGTACTTC; cdr3_aa: CASSSRTGREAYEQYF; v_call: TRBV6-5; j_call: TRBJ2-7; d_call: TRBD1; clone_size: .
cdr3_nt: TGTGCCAGCAGCTTAGGTCGGTTACGCTCTGGAAACACCATATATTTT; cdr3_aa: CASSLGRLRSGNTIYF; v_call: TRBV7-9; j_call: TRBJ1-3; d_call: .; clone_size: .
cdr3_nt: TGTGCTAGTGGTTCCGACTATAACACTGAAGCTTTCTTT; cdr3_aa: CASGSDYNTEAFF; v_call: TRBV12-5; j_call: TRBJ1-1; d_call: .; clone_size: .
cdr3_nt: TGTGCCAGCAGTCCGGGACTAGCGGACCGTAGCACAGATACGCAGTATTTT; cdr3_aa: CASSPGLADRSTDTQYF; v_call: TRBV6-4; j_call: TRBJ2-3; d_call: TRBD2; clone_size: .
cdr3_nt: TGTGCCAGCAGGCCGCCGGGACAGGGGAACACTGAAGCTTTCTTT; cdr3_aa: CASRPPGQGNTEAFF; v_call: TRBV6-5; j_call: TRBJ1-1; d_call: TRBD1; clone_size: .
cdr3_nt: TGTGCCTTCCCTCCCCGGGGGAGTGGCTACACCTTC; cdr3_aa: CAFPPRGSGYTF; v_call: TRBV19; j_call: TRBJ1-2; d_call: .; clone_size: .
cdr3_nt: TGCGCCAGCAGCCCCCGGCGGGAAGGCCCCCAGAATAACAATGAGCAGTTCTTC; cdr3_aa: CASSPRREGPQNNNEQFF; v_call: TRBV4-1; j_call: TRBJ2-1; d_call: .; clone_size: .
cdr3_nt: TGTGCCAGCAGCTTATTTACGGGACAGGGGTACTATGGCTACACCTTC; cdr3_aa: CASSLFTGQGYYGYTF; v_call: TRBV7-9; j_call: TRBJ1-2; d_call: TRBD1; clone_size: .
cdr3_nt: TGTGCCAGCAGTGCCCACAGGGGCTACGAGCAGTACTTC; cdr3_aa: CASSAHRGYEQYF; v_call: TRBV25-1; j_call: TRBJ2-7; d_call: TRBD1; clone_size: .
cdr3_nt: TGTGCCAGTAGTATTGGTCGTCGGGGGGGCCTGTACTTC; cdr3_aa: CASSIGRRGGLYF; v_call: TRBV19; j_call: TRBJ2-7; d_call: TRBD2; clone_size: .
cdr3_nt: TGTGCCAGCACCGTAGGGACAGGGGGCGAGGATAGCAATCAGCCCCAGCATTTT; cdr3_aa: CASTVGTGGEDSNQPQHF; v_call: TRBV28; j_call: TRBJ1-5; d_call: TRBD1; clone_size: .
cdr3_nt: TGTGCCAGTAGTATAGACCGACTAGCAGGATTCAATGAGCAGTTCTTC; cdr3_aa: CASSIDRLAGFNEQFF; v_call: TRBV19; j_call: TRBJ2-1; d_call: TRBD2; clone_size: once
cdr3_nt: TGCGCCAGCAGCCATGAAACAAGGACAGGTGACTACGAGCAGTACTTC; cdr3_aa: CASSHETRTGDYEQYF; v_call: TRBV4-3; j_call: TRBJ2-7; d_call: TRBD1; clone_size: .
cdr3_nt: TGCGCCAGCAGCTTGACAGGGGCGAACACTGAAGCTTTCTTT; cdr3_aa: CASSLTGANTEAFF; v_call: TRBV5-1; j_call: TRBJ1-1; d_call: TRBD1; clone_size: .
cdr3_nt: TGTGCCACCAGCAGATATCCGCGGCGGCGGGAGGGCCCAGGTGCTACGCAGTATTTT; cdr3_aa: CATSRYPRRREGPGATQYF; v_call: TRBV15; j_call: TRBJ2-3; d_call: TRBD2; clone_size: .
cdr3_nt: TGTGCCAGCAGCCCACTCGCAAGGACTAGCGGGAGGCGACCCTACGAGCAGTACTTC; cdr3_aa: CASSPLARTSGRRPYEQYF; v_call: TRBV7-2; j_call: TRBJ2-7; d_call: TRBD2; clone_size: .
cdr3_nt: TGTGCCAGCAGTGAGCCAGGGGACACTGAAGCTTTCTTT; cdr3_aa: CASSEPGDTEAFF; v_call: TRBV25-1; j_call: TRBJ1-1; d_call: .; clone_size: .
cdr3_nt: TGTGCCAGCAGCGGACAGGGGGCAAACTCTGGAAACACCATATATTTT; cdr3_aa: CASSGQGANSGNTIYF; v_call: TRBV28; j_call: TRBJ1-3; d_call: TRBD1; clone_size: .